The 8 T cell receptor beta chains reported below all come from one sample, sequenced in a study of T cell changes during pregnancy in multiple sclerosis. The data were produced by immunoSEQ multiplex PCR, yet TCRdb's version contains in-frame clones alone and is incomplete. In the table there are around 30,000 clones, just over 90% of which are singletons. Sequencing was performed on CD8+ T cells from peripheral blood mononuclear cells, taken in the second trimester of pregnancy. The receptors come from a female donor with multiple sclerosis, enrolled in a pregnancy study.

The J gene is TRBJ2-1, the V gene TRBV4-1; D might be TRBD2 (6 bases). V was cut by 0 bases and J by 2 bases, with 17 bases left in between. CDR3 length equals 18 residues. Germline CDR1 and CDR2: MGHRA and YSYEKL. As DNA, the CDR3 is TGCGCCAGCAGCCAAGATGACAGTTTGGCGGGGCCCTACAATGAGCAGTTCTTC. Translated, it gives CASSQDDSLAGPYNEQFF.

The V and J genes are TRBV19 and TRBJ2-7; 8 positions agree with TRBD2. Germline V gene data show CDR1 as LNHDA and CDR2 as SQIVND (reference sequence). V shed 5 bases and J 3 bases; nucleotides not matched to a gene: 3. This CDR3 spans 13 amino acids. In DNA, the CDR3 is TGTGCCAGTAGTCTGGGACTAGACTACGAGCAGTACTTC. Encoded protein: CASSLGLDYEQYF.

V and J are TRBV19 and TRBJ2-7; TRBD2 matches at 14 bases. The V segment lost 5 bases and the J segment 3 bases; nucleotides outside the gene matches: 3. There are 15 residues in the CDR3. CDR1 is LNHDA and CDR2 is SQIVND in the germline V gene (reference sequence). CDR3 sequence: CASSPGTSGSYEQYF. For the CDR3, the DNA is TGTGCCAGTAGTCCAGGGACTAGCGGGAGCTACGAGCAGTACTTC. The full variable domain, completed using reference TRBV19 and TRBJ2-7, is DGGITQSPKYLFRKEGQNVTLSCEQNLNHDAMYWYRQDPGQGLRLIYYSQIVNDFQKGDIAEGYSVSREKKESFPLTVTSAQKNPTAFYLCASSPGTSGSYEQYFGPGTRLTVT.

The CDR3 region has the DNA TGCGCCAGCAGCCAGGGGAGTAGGTGGGAGAAAGATGAGCAGTTCTTC. Its protein is CASSQGSRWEKDEQFF. This sequence joins TRBV4-3 and TRBJ2-1, with D maybe TRBD2 (5 bases). Per germline, CDR1 LGHNA and CDR2 YSLEER. Between the trimmed V and J ends, which lost 3 bases and 8 bases, there was a span of 20 bases. The CDR3 consists of 16 residues.

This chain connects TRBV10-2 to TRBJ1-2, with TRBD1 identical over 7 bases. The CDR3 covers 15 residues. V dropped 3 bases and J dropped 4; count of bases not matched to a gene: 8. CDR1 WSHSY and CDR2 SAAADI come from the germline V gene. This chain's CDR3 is CASSEEPTGFYGYTF. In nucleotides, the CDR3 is TGCGCCAGCAGTGAAGAACCGACAGGGTTCTATGGCTACACCTTC.

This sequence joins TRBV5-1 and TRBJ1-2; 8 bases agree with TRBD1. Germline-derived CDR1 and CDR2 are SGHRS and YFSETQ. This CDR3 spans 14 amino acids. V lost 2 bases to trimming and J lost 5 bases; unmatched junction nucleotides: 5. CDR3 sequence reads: CASSFYRGNYGYTF. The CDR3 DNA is TGCGCCAGCAGCTTTTACAGGGGGAATTATGGCTACACCTTC.

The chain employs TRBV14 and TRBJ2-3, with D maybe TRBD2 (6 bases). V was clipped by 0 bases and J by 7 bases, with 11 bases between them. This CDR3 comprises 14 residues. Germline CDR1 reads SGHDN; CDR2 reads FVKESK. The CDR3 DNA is TGTGCCAGCAGCCAAGATTGGACTACCTATACGCAGTATTTT. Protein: CASSQDWTTYTQYF.

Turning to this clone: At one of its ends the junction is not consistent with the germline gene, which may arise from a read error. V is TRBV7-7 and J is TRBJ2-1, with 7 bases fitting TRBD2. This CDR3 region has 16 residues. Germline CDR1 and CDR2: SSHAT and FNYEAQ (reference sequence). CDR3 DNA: TGTGCTAGCAGCGGAGTAGCGGGTTCGAACTACAATGAGCAGTTCTTC. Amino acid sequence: CASSGVAGSNYNEQFF.